A single sample gave rise to the 21 T cell receptor beta chains below, sequenced in a study of blood T cell repertoires in COVID-19. Generated by immunoSEQ multiplex PCR, the TCRdb table keeps only in-frame clones and is missing some. The table records roughly 370,000 clones, approximately 87% of them present only once. The sample was PBMCs or T cells enriched from blood (not recorded which). These receptors were collected from a woman aged 45-59 years who had recovered from COVID-19.

This chain links TRBV2 with TRBJ1-6; D gene unclear. CDR1 is SNHLY, CDR2 FYNNEI, per germline. The CDR3 length is 17 residues. Between the trimmed V and J ends, which lost 6 bases and 5 bases, there was a span of 20 bases. DNA of the CDR3: TGTGCCAGCAGGGGAACGGCTAGCCGGTTGGATAATTCACCCCTCCACTTT. This encodes CASRGTASRLDNSPLHF.

The chain has TRBV7-9 and TRBJ2-7, with D uncertain. Germline V gene sequence: CDR1 SEHNR, CDR2 FQNEAQ (reference sequence). The CDR3 covers 13 residues. The ends were cut back, 10 bases at V and 2 bases at J, with 15 bases in the middle. The CDR3 coding sequence is TGTGCCATCCCCGGCGGCAGACCCTACGAGCAGTACTTC. Translated, it gives CAIPGGRPYEQYF.

The chain has TRBV6-5 and TRBJ1-1; D possibly corresponds to TRBD1 (5 bases). This CDR3 is built from 13 residues. CDR1 and CDR2 from the germline V gene are MNHEY and SVGAGI. V was cut by 7 bases and J by 4 bases, with 13 bases left in between. Here the CDR3 DNA reads TGTGCCAGCATCTACCTCAGGGTCACTGAAGCTTTCTTT. Amino acids: CASIYLRVTEAFF.

The count of this clone is one. V gene TRBV5-1 combines with J gene TRBJ1-1; D remains ambiguous. CDR1 and CDR2 from the germline V gene are SGHRS and YFSETQ. This CDR3 contains 13 residues. V shed 3 bases and J shed 0 bases, with 6 bases lying between them. The CDR3 nucleotides are TGCGCCAGCAGCTCACAACTGAACACTGAAGCTTTCTTT. Its translation is CASSSQLNTEAFF.

The V gene is TRBV3-1 (or the pseudogene TRBV3-2), the J gene TRBJ1-5; 7 bases are shared with TRBD1. The trim removed 4 bases at V and 7 bases at J, leaving 7 bases unmatched. The CDR3 is 14 residues long. Germline CDR1 and CDR2: LGHDT and YNNKEL (reference sequence). In DNA form, the CDR3 reads TGTGCCAGCAGCCCAGAGGGGGCGCGCCAGCCCCAGCATTTT. Amino acid sequence: CASSPEGARQPQHF.

The CDR3 DNA reads TGTGCCAGCAGTAGAACACAGGGTAGCTACTCTGGCTACACCTTC. This sequence encodes CASSRTQGSYSGYTF. V gene TRBV2 combines with J gene TRBJ1-2; tentatively, D is TRBD1 (6 bases). Germline V lookup: CDR1 SNHLY, CDR2 FYNNEI. V lost 5 bases and J lost 7, with 20 bases in between. The CDR3 loop spans 15 amino acids.

The rearrangement links TRBV28 to TRBJ2-1, with 10 bases identical to TRBD2. Per the germline V gene, CDR1 is MDHEN and CDR2 is SYDVKM. The CDR3 covers 18 residues. The V and J ends lost 4 bases and 5 bases, in that order; junction bases with no gene match: 14. The chain's CDR3 is CASSSIKPSGGQHNEQFF. CDR3 sequence (DNA): TGTGCCAGCAGTTCTATAAAACCTAGCGGGGGACAACACAATGAGCAGTTCTTC.

The rearrangement joins TRBV6-6 to TRBJ1-1; 9 positions match TRBD1. J gave up 1 base and V 5 bases, and 17 bases lay outside the gene matches. Germline CDR1 and CDR2: MNHNY and SVGAGI (reference sequence). The CDR3 extends over 19 amino acids. CDR3 coding DNA: TGTGCCAGCAGTCAGGGACAGGGTTCCACCCTTAGAGGGAACACTGAAGCTTTCTTT. Translated: CASSQGQGSTLRGNTEAFF.

This clone has only a few counts. The chain employs TRBV11-3 and TRBJ1-4; the D gene is possibly TRBD1 (6 bases). Germline V gives CDR1 SGHNT, CDR2 YENEEA. The length of the CDR3 is 15 residues. Trimming stripped 6 bases from V and 5 bases from J, with 16 bases between. This CDR3 reads CASRDPTGRNEKLFF. DNA of the CDR3: TGTGCCAGCAGGGACCCGACAGGAAGGAATGAAAAACTGTTTTTT. The full variable domain, rest sourced from reference TRBV11-3 and TRBJ1-4, is EAGVVQSPRYKIIEKKQPVAFWCNPISGHNTLYWYLQNLGQGPELLIRYENEEAVDDSQLPKDRFSAERLKGVDSTLKIQPAELGDSAVYLCASRDPTGRNEKLFFGSGTQLSVL.

The V and J genes are TRBV28 and TRBJ2-3; 13 positions match TRBD2. CDR3 size: 19 residues. Germline-derived CDR1 and CDR2 are MDHEN and SYDVKM. V was pared by 5 bases and J by 0 bases, with 11 bases of the junction left unmatched. CDR3 DNA sequence: TGTGCCAGCAGTCCATCGGGACTAGCGGGGTCCTCTAGCACAGATACGCAGTATTTT. Protein: CASSPSGLAGSSSTDTQYF.

This clone turned up a few times. The chain has TRBV28 and TRBJ2-7; TRBD1 is a possible D gene (7 bases). The CDR3 has 16 residues. The germline gives CDR1 MDHEN, CDR2 SYDVKM. The V gene lost 5 bases and the J gene lost 2 bases, with 19 bases spanning the gap. The chain's CDR3 is CASSVFRGAVPYEQYF. In nucleotides, the CDR3 is TGTGCCAGCAGTGTCTTCAGGGGGGCGGTTCCCTACGAGCAGTACTTC.

This clone has just a few counts. The gene calls are TRBV5-4 and TRBJ1-1; a weak D match, TRBD1 (5 bases). The germline V and J ends were trimmed by 10 bases and 1 base, with 11 bases remaining between them. CDR3 length: 12 amino acids. CDR1 SGHNT and CDR2 YYREEE come from the germline V gene (reference sequence). The CDR3 is CAGGDGNTEAFF. The CDR3 nucleotides read TGTGCCGGAGGGGATGGGAACACTGAAGCTTTCTTT.

The chain links TRBV7-2 to TRBJ1-2; D is possibly TRBD1 (6 bases). Germline V gene lookup returns CDR1 SGHTA and CDR2 FQGNSA. V shed 9 bases and J shed 7 bases, with 21 bases lying between them. The CDR3 spans 14 residues. This chain's CDR3 is CASFPGGRGLGYTF. CDR3 coding DNA: TGTGCCAGTTTCCCGGGGGGGCGGGGACTTGGCTACACCTTC.

This chain joins TRBV30 and TRBJ2-1; TRBD2 is a possible D gene (5 bases). There are 15 residues in the CDR3. The germline V and J ends were trimmed by 0 bases and 8 bases, with 17 bases remaining between them. Germline V lookup: CDR1 GTSNPN, CDR2 SVGIG (reference sequence). CDR3 DNA sequence: TGTGCCTGGAGTGTACTCGACTATCAGTGGTATGAGCAGTTCTTC. It encodes CAWSVLDYQWYEQFF.

This rearrangement joins TRBV13 to TRBJ1-2; D is unresolved. The CDR3 covers 16 residues. Germline CDR1 is PRHDT and CDR2 is FYEKMQ (reference sequence). Trimming removed 4 bases from V and 0 bases from J, with 15 bases in between. The DNA for the CDR3 is TGTGCCAGCAGCTCGCCCCGAGGGATAGCTAACTATGGCTACACCTTC. It encodes CASSSPRGIANYGYTF.

The V gene is TRBV6-5, the J gene TRBJ1-1, with D possibly matching TRBD1 (5 bases). This CDR3 spans 14 amino acids. Trimming cost V 7 bases and J 5 bases, with 17 bases left between them. The germline V gene encodes CDR1 MNHEY and CDR2 SVGAGI. CDR3 coding DNA: TGTGCCAGCAAGAGGGGAGGTTCTAAAACTGAAGCTTTCTTT. Translating it yields CASKRGGSKTEAFF.

V and J are TRBV9 and TRBJ1-6; no reliable D call. Germline CDR1 is SGDLS and CDR2 is YYNGEE. This CDR3 has 14 amino acids. V was trimmed by 0 bases and J by 7 bases, leaving 8 bases between them. For the CDR3, the DNA is TGTGCCAGCAGCGTAGACCCGCAGAATTCACCCCTCCACTTT. Amino acid sequence: CASSVDPQNSPLHF.

The chain uses TRBV6-5 and TRBJ1-2, with a possible D match to TRBD1 (5 bases). V lost 8 bases to trimming and J lost 9 bases, with 25 bases between them. Germline lookup yields CDR1 MNHEY and CDR2 SVGAGI. The CDR3 has 15 amino acids. The CDR3 DNA reads TGTGCCAGCCAAAGCCCGATGGGGGGAGATAGGAGCTACACCTTC. It yields the protein CASQSPMGGDRSYTF.

The sample holds one count of this clone. This rearrangement joins TRBV7-2 to TRBJ2-2, with 7 bases identical to TRBD1. The CDR3 spans 15 residues. V dropped 5 bases and J dropped 5; count of bases not matched to a gene: 8. Germline CDR1 and CDR2: SGHTA and FQGNSA. This CDR3 is CASSLNRGETGELFF. CDR3 sequence (DNA): TGTGCCAGCAGCCTAAACAGGGGTGAGACCGGGGAGCTGTTTTTT.

The gene calls are TRBV3-1 (or the pseudogene TRBV3-2) and TRBJ1-1; 9 nucleotides align to TRBD1. The CDR3 spans 13 residues. J gave up 6 bases and V 1 base, and 0 bases lay outside the gene matches. Germline V gives CDR1 LGHDT, CDR2 YNNKEL (reference sequence). CDR3 sequence (DNA): TGTGCCAGCAGCCAAGGGACAGGGGCTGAAGCTTTCTTT. It encodes CASSQGTGAEAFF.

This clone was recorded once. This rearrangement joins TRBV5-6 to TRBJ1-1; D is perhaps TRBD1 (5 bases). Germline CDR1 SGHDT, CDR2 YYEEEE. V dropped 1 base and J dropped 0 bases, with 10 bases sitting between them. The CDR3 is 15 residues long. The DNA for the CDR3 is TGTGCCAGCAGCTTGCAGGGTATAATGAACACTGAAGCTTTCTTT. Its translation is CASSLQGIMNTEAFF.